The 19 T cell receptor beta chains in this list originate from one sample, sequenced in a study of vaccination and CD4 T cells after COVID-19. An Oncomine TCR Beta short-read assay was used to sequence the DNA from cultured CD4+ T cells. MiXCR was run by TCRdb on the PCR reads, yielding one entry per CDR3 protein. The sample has about 12,000 distinct CDR3 sequences; around half are singletons. Treatment meaning: approximately 11-day PBMC culture with coronavirus spike peptide pools or control peptides (ViraFEST assay). Their cognate antigens are unknown. The sample consisted of CD4+ T cells from blood, cultured in vitro. The receptors were gathered from a human donor who had recovered from COVID-19.

This clonotype was observed a few times. The V call is TRBV24-1, the J call TRBJ2-3; 9 nucleotides line up with TRBD2. With 5 bases clipped from V and 1 base from J, the junction kept 3 bases outside the gene matches. Germline CDR1 is KGHDR and CDR2 is SFDVKD. This CDR3 region has 15 residues. The CDR3 nucleotides are TGTGCCACCAGTGGAGTAGCGGGGGGCACAGATACGCAGTATTTT. It specifies CATSGVAGGTDTQYF.

The sample holds one count of this clonotype. DNA for the CDR3: TGTGCCAGTAGTATAATACGGCTACAGGGGGCAGGGCGAGGCTACACCTTC. Its translation: CASSIIRLQGAGRGYTF. The chain is built from TRBV19 and TRBJ1-2; 9 bases line up with TRBD1. J was trimmed by 8 bases and V by 2 bases; bases with no gene match: 15. CDR1 is LNHDA and CDR2 is SQIVND in the germline V gene (reference sequence). This CDR3 comprises 17 residues.

This rearrangement joins TRBV12-3 or TRBV12-4 to TRBJ2-5, with a possible D match to TRBD2 (5 bases). This CDR3 has 15 amino acids. Trimming took off 7 bases at V and 1 base at J, with 16 bases between the two ends. CDR3 in DNA: TGTGCCAGCACCTCGAGTGTGGGGAGCCAAGAGACCCAGTACTTC. It translates to CASTSSVGSQETQYF.

The chain links TRBV7-9 to TRBJ1-2, with 8 nucleotides matching TRBD1. Looked up from germline, CDR1 is SEHNR and CDR2 is FQNEAQ (reference sequence). The CDR3 loop spans 12 amino acids. V was pared by 8 bases and J by 7 bases, with 6 bases of the junction left unmatched. The CDR3 protein is CASGQGLRGYTF. CDR3 bases: TGTGCCAGCGGACAGGGACTCCGTGGCTACACCTTC.

This chain connects TRBV5-1 to TRBJ2-7; 7 nucleotides line up with TRBD1. The germline gives CDR1 SGHRS, CDR2 YFSETQ. The CDR3 is 14 amino acids. J gave up 3 bases and V 0 bases, and 3 bases lay outside the gene matches. The CDR3 DNA reads TGCGCCAGCAGCTTGGGGACAGGAATCTACGAGCAGTACTTC. It is translated as CASSLGTGIYEQYF.

V usage is TRBV30 and J usage is TRBJ2-2; D call uncertain. V dropped 1 base and J dropped 2 bases, with 8 bases sitting between them. The CDR3 spans 14 residues. Germline V gene lookup returns CDR1 GTSNPN and CDR2 SVGIG (reference sequence). The CDR3 DNA reads TGTGCCTGGAGTGGTAGGGTCAACACCGGGGAGCTGTTTTTT. Encoded protein: CAWSGRVNTGELFF.

This chain uses TRBV4-3 with TRBJ2-2; 10 nucleotides line up with TRBD1. Trimming removed 1 base from V and 6 bases from J; junction bases left unmatched: 5. Per the germline V gene, CDR1 is LGHNA and CDR2 is YSLEER. This CDR3 is built from 16 residues. The CDR3 loop reads CASSQGDRGFAGELFF. DNA for the CDR3: TGCGCCAGCAGCCAAGGGGACAGGGGTTTCGCCGGGGAGCTGTTTTTT.

This clonotype has only a few counts. The V call is TRBV2, the J call TRBJ1-5; no definite D call. The CDR3 is 14 amino acids. The germline CDR1 and CDR2 sequences are SNHLY and FYNNEI. Between the trimmed V and J ends, which lost 4 bases and 7 bases, there was a span of 14 bases. The DNA for the CDR3 is TGTGCCAGCAGTGTAAGCGTTCTATGGCAGCCCCAGCATTTT. Its protein is CASSVSVLWQPQHF.

The chain has TRBV29-1 and TRBJ1-5; weak D call: TRBD1 (5 bases). Germline CDR1 reads SQVTM; CDR2 reads ANQGSEA. The germline V and J ends were trimmed by 4 bases and 1 base, with 5 bases remaining between them. This CDR3 has 12 residues. The DNA for the CDR3 is TGCAGCGTTGCAGGGAGCAATCAGCCCCAGCATTTT. It is translated as CSVAGSNQPQHF.

The V and J genes are TRBV5-4 and TRBJ2-5; D gene ambiguous. This CDR3 is built from 14 residues. The V end lost 0 bases, the J end lost 0 bases, and 6 bases lay between the germline ends. Germline V gene sequence: CDR1 SGHNT, CDR2 YYREEE (reference sequence). The CDR3 is CASSLGRNQETQYF. CDR3 coding DNA: TGTGCCAGCAGCTTGGGCAGGAACCAAGAGACCCAGTACTTC.

The chain recombines TRBV5-4 with TRBJ1-1; 8 bases are a match to TRBD1. The V gene's germline CDR1 is SGHNT and CDR2 YYREEE (reference sequence). The junction had 10 bases not matched to a gene; V was cut back by 4 bases and J by 5 bases. The CDR3 covers 15 residues. The CDR3 DNA is TGTGCCAGCAGCCCCGGGGACAGGCGGCAGACTGAAGCTTTCTTT. Translated, it gives CASSPGDRRQTEAFF.

V usage is TRBV7-2 and J usage is TRBJ2-5; the match to TRBD2 covers 10 bases. This CDR3 is 15 amino acids long. Germline CDR1 and CDR2: SGHTA and FQGNSA. V was pared by 3 bases and J by 4 bases, with 5 bases of the junction left unmatched. CDR3 DNA sequence: TGTGCCAGCAGCTTTAGCGGGGGGCGTGGAGAGACCCAGTACTTC. Translated, it gives CASSFSGGRGETQYF.

The chain has TRBV2 and TRBJ2-3; 13 nucleotides line up with TRBD2. CDR1 is SNHLY, CDR2 FYNNEI, per germline. J lost 2 bases, V lost 6 bases, and 5 bases had no gene match. CDR3 length equals 16 residues. The CDR3 loop reads CASRGLAGTFTDTQYF. The CDR3, as DNA: TGTGCCAGCAGGGGACTAGCGGGGACCTTCACAGATACGCAGTATTTT. The full variable domain, rest sourced from reference TRBV2 and TRBJ2-3, is EPEVTQTPSHQVTQMGQEVILRCVPISNHLYFYWYRQILGQKVEFLVSFYNNEISEKSEIFDDQFSVERPDGSNFTLKIRSTKLEDSAMYFCASRGLAGTFTDTQYFGPGTRLTVL.

This clonotype was recorded once. The rearrangement joins TRBV4-3 to TRBJ2-5; D not resolved. The CDR3 is made up of 15 amino acids. Germline CDR1 reads LGHNA; CDR2 reads YSLEER. The V gene lost 0 bases and the J gene lost 1 base, with 9 bases spanning the gap. CDR3 sequence (DNA): TGCGCCAGCAGCCAAGAGGCGCGTTTCCAAGAGACCCAGTACTTC. This translates into CASSQEARFQETQYF.

V usage is TRBV29-1 and J usage is TRBJ1-3; D unclear. This CDR3 comprises 16 residues. Trimming cost V 0 bases and J 0 bases, with 12 bases left between them. The germline gives CDR1 SQVTM, CDR2 ANQGSEA. CDR3 in DNA: TGCAGCGTTGAAGATTTCGAGGATAGCTCTGGAAACACCATATATTTT. Protein sequence: CSVEDFEDSSGNTIYF.

This clonotype was detected only a few times. The V call is TRBV12-3 or TRBV12-4, the J call TRBJ1-3, with no clear D. Deletions cut 2 bases from V and 9 bases from J, with 14 bases between. The CDR3 spans 14 residues. The CDR3 protein is CASSLNLKSGTIYF. The DNA for the CDR3 is TGTGCCAGCAGTTTAAACCTGAAATCGGGCACCATATATTTT.

This chain joins TRBV29-1 and TRBJ1-1, with unresolved D. The CDR3 loop spans 13 amino acids. Germline assignment: CDR1 SQVTM and CDR2 ANQGSEA. V lost 7 bases and J 1 base, leaving 13 bases between the germline ends. CDR3 loop: CSAYSNPNTEAFF. The CDR3 DNA reads as TGCAGCGCCTACAGCAACCCGAACACTGAAGCTTTCTTT. The whole variable domain, filled in from reference TRBV29-1 and TRBJ1-1, reads SAVISQKPSRDICQRGTSLTIQCQVDSQVTMMFWYRQQPGQSLTLIATANQGSEATYESGFVIDKFPISRPNLTFSTLTVSNMSPEDSSIYLCSAYSNPNTEAFFGQGTRLTVV.

This clonotype was detected only a few times. The genes are TRBV7-9 and TRBJ1-2; D is unclear. The CDR3 contains 14 residues. Germline V CDR1 and CDR2: SEHNR, FQNEAQ (reference sequence). V was pared by 1 base and J by 3 bases, with 9 bases between. CDR3 sequence (DNA): TGTGCCAGCAGCTTAGGGGAGGGAGACTATGGCTACACCTTC. This sequence encodes CASSLGEGDYGYTF.

The chain is built from TRBV7-6 and TRBJ2-3; D gene uncertain. Germline V gene data show CDR1 as SGHVS and CDR2 as FNYEAQ. The length of the CDR3 is 14 residues. Trimming pared 1 base from V and 1 base from J, leaving 6 bases between. The CDR3 is CASSLEQRTDTQYF. As DNA, the CDR3 is TGTGCCAGCAGCTTAGAACAGCGCACAGATACGCAGTATTTT.